The 30 T cell receptor beta chains below come from one sample, sequenced in a study of shared clonotypes between healthy human individuals. The table came from immunoSEQ multiplex PCR; TCRdb's copy has only in-frame clones and leaves some out. The sample lists roughly 2.2 million clones; over 90% were seen once. The source material was naive CD4+ T cells from PBMCs. As to subset: CD45RA+ positively selected. These receptors all stem from a man younger than 35 in good health. Some clones in this sample may be carry-over from other donors' samples.

The chain has TRBV29-1 and TRBJ2-1; 12 positions match TRBD2. From germline, CDR1 is SQVTM and CDR2 ANQGSEA. The CDR3 length is 17 residues. Trimming cost V 7 bases and J 5 bases; bases outside gene matches: 15. The DNA for the CDR3 is TGCAGCGCAAAACCAAGGCTAGCGGGAGGGAGGAACAATGAGCAGTTCTTC. This translates into CSAKPRLAGGRNNEQFF.

The chain carries TRBV6-5 and TRBJ2-6; D gene uncertain. The germline V gene encodes CDR1 MNHEY and CDR2 SVGAGI. The CDR3 totals 15 residues. V gave up 1 base and J gave up 0 bases, with 4 bases separating them. CDR3 sequence reads: CASSYLFSGANVLTF. The CDR3 DNA sequence: TGTGCCAGCAGTTACTTGTTCTCTGGGGCCAACGTCCTGACTTTC.

The V call is TRBV4-1, the J call TRBJ2-3; 8 bases align to TRBD2. The CDR3 spans 19 residues. Germline V lookup: CDR1 MGHRA, CDR2 YSYEKL. J lost 4 bases, V lost 4 bases, and 19 bases had no gene match. For the CDR3, the DNA is TGCGCCAGCAGCCGCAAAGGCAGAGCGGGGGAAGGGGTCGCAGATACGCAGTATTTT. Its protein is CASSRKGRAGEGVADTQYF.

CDR3 region: CASSLPGGSGSPGELFF. CDR3 nucleotide sequence: TGTGCCAGCAGCCTACCGGGCGGTAGCGGGAGTCCCGGGGAGCTGTTTTTT. The V call is TRBV7-3, the J call TRBJ2-2; 9 positions match TRBD2. The CDR3 consists of 17 residues. V trimming: 5 bases; J trimming: 6 bases; junction bases outside the gene matches: 13. Looked up from germline, CDR1 is SGHTA and CDR2 is FQGTGA.

This clone was counted a single time. The chain recombines TRBV7-3 with TRBJ2-2; no clear D. The germline V gene encodes CDR1 SGHTA and CDR2 FQGTGA. V was cut by 4 bases and J by 10 bases, with 16 bases left in between. CDR3 length equals 14 residues. The CDR3 is CASSSRIRSEELFF. The DNA for the CDR3 is TGTGCCAGCAGCTCCCGGATACGGTCGGAGGAGCTGTTTTTT.

The count of this clone is one. This chain uses TRBV30 with TRBJ2-5, with TRBD2 identical over 7 bases. Germline V CDR1 and CDR2: GTSNPN, SVGIG (reference sequence). The V and J ends lost 8 bases and 2 bases, in that order; junction bases with no gene match: 8. The CDR3 totals 13 residues. The CDR3 loop reads CALGEGRQETQYF. The DNA for the CDR3 is TGTGCCCTGGGGGAGGGTAGGCAAGAGACCCAGTACTTC. Filled out from reference TRBV30 and TRBJ2-5, the complete variable domain reads SQTIHQWPATLVQPVGSPLSLECTVEGTSNPNLYWYRQAAGRGLQLLFYSVGIGQISSEVPQNLSASRPQDRQFILSSKKLLLSDSGFYLCALGEGRQETQYFGPGTRLLVL.

This clone was recorded once. V is TRBV5-4 and J is TRBJ1-1, with D uncertain. The CDR3 has 15 amino acids. Between the trimmed V and J ends, which lost 0 bases and 1 base, there was a span of 10 bases. In germline, CDR1 is SGHNT, CDR2 YYREEE (reference sequence). The CDR3: CASSLEAGENTEAFF. CDR3 coding DNA: TGTGCCAGCAGCTTGGAAGCAGGAGAGAACACTGAAGCTTTCTTT.

The chain uses TRBV19 and TRBJ1-2; D is perhaps TRBD1 (5 bases). From germline, CDR1 is LNHDA and CDR2 SQIVND (reference sequence). Trimming removed 5 bases at V and 5 bases at J, with 21 bases between. The CDR3 is 16 amino acids. CDR3 loop: CASSPERQLWEYGYTF. As DNA, the CDR3 is TGTGCCAGTAGTCCAGAGAGACAGTTGTGGGAGTATGGCTACACCTTC.

This chain uses TRBV30 with TRBJ2-3, with 11 bases identical to TRBD2. The junction had 5 bases not matched to a gene; V was cut back by 0 bases and J by 3 bases. Germline CDR1 and CDR2: GTSNPN and SVGIG (reference sequence). The length of the CDR3 is 16 residues. The CDR3, as DNA: TGTGCCTGGAGTGTTGCCGGGACTAGCGGTACAGATACGCAGTATTTT. As protein: CAWSVAGTSGTDTQYF. Filled out from reference TRBV30 and TRBJ2-3, the complete variable domain reads SQTIHQWPATLVQPVGSPLSLECTVEGTSNPNLYWYRQAAGRGLQLLFYSVGIGQISSEVPQNLSASRPQDRQFILSSKKLLLSDSGFYLCAWSVAGTSGTDTQYFGPGTRLTVL.

Note on this clone: The sample holds other DNA sequences that translate to the same CDR3. This chain connects TRBV28 to TRBJ2-1; a weak D match, TRBD2 (5 bases). Deletions cut 6 bases from V and 0 bases from J, with 12 bases between. Germline CDR1 reads MDHEN; CDR2 reads SYDVKM. The CDR3 length is 15 residues. The CDR3 is CASSVGGSSYNEQFF. DNA of the CDR3: TGTGCCAGCAGCGTAGGAGGCAGCTCCTACAATGAGCAGTTCTTC.

This clone was observed a single time. The chain uses TRBV27 and TRBJ2-1; D ambiguous. This CDR3 has 14 amino acids. V lost 4 bases and J lost 0, with 7 bases in between. Germline CDR1 is MNHEY and CDR2 is SMNVEV (reference sequence). The CDR3 reads CASSSQASYNEQFF. In DNA form, the CDR3 reads TGTGCCAGCAGTTCCCAGGCCTCCTACAATGAGCAGTTCTTC.

About this clone itself: Additional DNA sequences in this sample encode the identical CDR3. The rearrangement joins TRBV5-1 to TRBJ2-7, with TRBD2 matching 8 bases. V lost 0 bases to trimming and J lost 0 bases; unmatched junction nucleotides: 2. The CDR3 runs 15 residues. Looked up from germline, CDR1 is SGHRS and CDR2 is YFSETQ. The CDR3 coding sequence is TGCGCCAGCAGCTTGGAGCTAGCGGGCTCCTACGAGCAGTACTTC. Translating it yields CASSLELAGSYEQYF.

The chain links TRBV5-1 to TRBJ2-5, with 11 positions matching TRBD2. This CDR3 has 19 amino acids. Germline values: CDR1 SGHRS, CDR2 YFSETQ. Trimming took 0 bases from V and 0 from J; bases not matched to a gene: 10. Here the CDR3 DNA reads TGCGCCAGCAGCTTGGGGCTAACTAGCGGGAGAGGGTACCAAGAGACCCAGTACTTC. Residues: CASSLGLTSGRGYQETQYF.

The CDR3 DNA sequence: TGTGCCAGCAGCTTGGGGGGCTCGTTAGCGGGAGCCCCACCGATCTACGAGCAGTACTTC. It translates to CASSLGGSLAGAPPIYEQYF. This chain joins TRBV5-4 and TRBJ2-7, with 9 bases that match TRBD2. Germline V gene data show CDR1 as SGHNT and CDR2 as YYREEE (reference sequence). The V segment lost 0 bases and the J segment 3 bases; nucleotides outside the gene matches: 19. The CDR3 runs 20 residues.

The rearrangement links TRBV5-1 to TRBJ1-5; possible D gene TRBD1, 5 bases. Between the trimmed V and J ends, which lost 4 bases and 2 bases, there was a span of 19 bases. The CDR3 loop spans 17 amino acids. Germline loops: CDR1 SGHRS, CDR2 YFSETQ. CDR3 sequence reads: CASSPTGPRAGNQPQHF. DNA for the CDR3: TGCGCCAGCAGCCCCACCGGACCCAGGGCAGGCAATCAGCCCCAGCATTTT.

This clone was picked up one time. V and J are TRBV18 and TRBJ2-3; 9 bases are a match to TRBD2. Germline values: CDR1 KGHSH, CDR2 LQKENI. V shed 2 bases, J shed 2 bases, and the junction held 5 bases outside the gene matches. The CDR3 sequence is 16 residues long. Here the CDR3 DNA reads TGTGCCAGCTCACCAGCGACTAGCGGATTCACAGATACGCAGTATTTT. It is translated as CASSPATSGFTDTQYF.

The gene calls are TRBV4-1 and TRBJ2-1; TRBD2 matches at 7 bases. The CDR3 sequence is 16 residues long. From germline, CDR1 is MGHRA and CDR2 YSYEKL. V trimming: 8 bases; J trimming: 2 bases; junction bases outside the gene matches: 12. In nucleotides, the CDR3 is TGCGCCAGCCACCAGGTAACGGGACTAACCTACAATGAGCAGTTCTTC. It specifies CASHQVTGLTYNEQFF.

This clone was detected only once. Other DNA sequences in this specimen translate into the identical CDR3. The chain uses TRBV7-9 and TRBJ1-2; a weak D match, TRBD1 (5 bases). The germline V gene has CDR1 SEHNR and CDR2 FQNEAQ (reference sequence). CDR3 length: 12 residues. V lost 5 bases to trimming and J lost 5 bases, with 9 bases between them. CDR3 amino acids: CASSRGDYGYTF. The CDR3 DNA is TGTGCCAGCAGCCGAGGGGATTATGGCTACACCTTC.

In the case of this clone: In the same sample, other DNA sequences code for this CDR3. The rearrangement uses TRBV15 and TRBJ1-1; perhaps TRBD1 as D (6 bases). Deletions cut 0 bases from V and 5 bases from J, with 13 bases between. This CDR3 contains 15 residues. Germline CDR1 reads LNHNV; CDR2 reads YYDKDF (reference sequence). The CDR3 loop reads CATSRDPGAGTEAFF. DNA for the CDR3: TGTGCCACCAGCAGAGATCCGGGGGCTGGAACTGAAGCTTTCTTT.

This sequence joins TRBV5-6 and TRBJ1-1; 8 nucleotides agree with TRBD1. The V segment lost 2 bases and the J segment 8 bases; nucleotides outside the gene matches: 8. Germline-derived CDR1 and CDR2 are SGHDT and YYEEEE. CDR3 size: 14 residues. Here the CDR3 reads CASSLRDRWPEAFF. In DNA form, the CDR3 reads TGTGCCAGCAGCTTACGGGACAGGTGGCCCGAAGCTTTCTTT.

V usage is TRBV5-1 and J usage is TRBJ1-2; D remains ambiguous. The CDR3 is 14 residues long. Germline-derived CDR1 and CDR2 are SGHRS and YFSETQ. Trimming took 0 bases from V and 3 from J, leaving 9 bases between them. The DNA of the CDR3 is TGCGCCAGCAGCTTGGCCTCGGTGGACTATGGCTACACCTTC. Translating gives CASSLASVDYGYTF.

The chain has TRBV5-1 and TRBJ2-1; 8 bases are shared with TRBD2. V shed 3 bases and J 8 bases; nucleotides not matched to a gene: 19. Germline V gene lookup returns CDR1 SGHRS and CDR2 YFSETQ. The CDR3 has 18 residues. The CDR3 sequence: CASSWPPSGGALGDEQFF. CDR3 nucleotide sequence: TGCGCCAGCAGCTGGCCCCCTTCGGGAGGGGCTCTAGGGGATGAGCAGTTCTTC.

V usage is TRBV27 and J usage is TRBJ1-6; 8 bases match TRBD1. The CDR3 has 13 amino acids. The J segment lost 7 bases and the V segment lost 4 bases, leaving 0 bases of the junction unmatched. Per germline, CDR1 MNHEY and CDR2 SMNVEV (reference sequence). CDR3 sequence (DNA): TGTGCCAGCAGTTGGACAGGGAATTCACCCCTCCACTTT. This translates into CASSWTGNSPLHF.

The chain has TRBV7-3 and TRBJ2-7; D might be TRBD1 or TRBD2, each matching 5 bases. The germline V and J ends were trimmed by 3 bases and 2 bases, with 11 bases remaining between them. Germline lookup yields CDR1 SGHTA and CDR2 FQGTGA. The CDR3 spans 14 residues. CDR3 amino acids: CASSLGRPPYEQYF. DNA of the CDR3: TGTGCCAGCAGCTTGGGACGTCCACCCTACGAGCAGTACTTC.

V gene TRBV6-6 combines with J gene TRBJ1-1; no reliable D call. CDR1 and CDR2 from the germline V gene are MNHNY and SVGAGI (reference sequence). Between the trimmed V and J ends, which lost 10 bases and 6 bases, there was a span of 18 bases. The CDR3 has 13 residues. The CDR3 region is CAIVNRVFAEAFF. The CDR3 DNA is TGTGCCATCGTGAATCGGGTCTTCGCTGAAGCTTTCTTT.

The chain employs TRBV7-2 and TRBJ2-1; D remains ambiguous. From germline, CDR1 is SGHTA and CDR2 FQGNSA. This CDR3 has 14 amino acids. V was clipped by 5 bases and J by 2 bases, with 10 bases between them. CDR3 loop: CASSLPGPYNEQFF. CDR3 sequence (DNA): TGTGCCAGCAGCCTACCGGGCCCCTACAATGAGCAGTTCTTC.

The chain employs TRBV6-5 and TRBJ2-2; D might be TRBD1 (7 bases). This CDR3 has 14 residues. The V gene's germline CDR1 is MNHEY and CDR2 SVGAGI. V gave up 7 bases and J gave up 5 bases, with 14 bases separating them. The CDR3 spells CASNAGQLTGELFF. The CDR3 region has the DNA TGTGCCAGCAACGCGGGACAGCTGACCGGGGAGCTGTTTTTT.

The V gene is TRBV5-1, the J gene TRBJ1-1; D gene ambiguous. Germline CDR1 SGHRS, CDR2 YFSETQ. V lost 0 bases to trimming and J lost 1 base, with 13 bases between them. This CDR3 comprises 16 residues. CDR3 loop: CASSLASGGANTEAFF. The DNA of the CDR3 is TGCGCCAGCAGCTTGGCTTCGGGCGGAGCGAACACTGAAGCTTTCTTT.

The chain's CDR3 is CASSPRTMNTGELFF. The CDR3 region has the DNA TGTGCCAGCTCACCCAGAACTATGAACACCGGGGAGCTGTTTTTT. The chain links TRBV18 to TRBJ2-2; D not certain. Germline V gene data show CDR1 as KGHSH and CDR2 as LQKENI. The V end was cut by 3 bases, the J end by 1 base, with 9 bases between. The CDR3 extends over 15 amino acids.

This sequence joins TRBV10-2 and TRBJ2-7; perhaps TRBD1 as D (8 bases). The germline CDR1 and CDR2 sequences are WSHSY and SAAADI. V gave up 7 bases and J gave up 0 bases, with 16 bases separating them. The CDR3 runs 15 residues. The CDR3 region has the DNA TGCGCCAGCACAACAGGGGGGGGCAGCTCCTACGAGCAGTACTTC. Protein product: CASTTGGGSSYEQYF.